These 31 T cell receptor beta chains came from one sample sequenced in a study of beta chain features in type 1 diabetes. Study-wide findings and caveats: TCRB CDR3 length was moderately but significantly reduced in all four CD4+ subsets of Type 1 diabetes patients.

These TCRs' antigens remain unknown. Sequencing targeted expressed TCRB transcripts, as all isolated RNA had been reverse transcribed. Libraries were prepared by immunoSEQ multiplex PCR; TCRdb keeps only in-frame clonotypes and omits some of them. This table holds more than 300,000 clones, over 10% found once. Material for sequencing was naive CD4+ T cells from blood. The receptors were gathered from a young woman with type 1 diabetes.

This clone occurred a few times. The rearrangement joins TRBV7-2 to TRBJ2-5; no reliable D call. The CDR3 covers 15 residues. Germline V gives CDR1 SGHTA, CDR2 FQGNSA. V lost 1 base and J lost 1, with 10 bases in between. The CDR3 spells CASSLVNNLQETQYF. The CDR3 coding sequence is TGTGCCAGCAGCTTAGTAAACAACCTCCAAGAGACCCAGTACTTC. The complete variable domain, with remaining parts taken from reference TRBV7-2 and TRBJ2-5, reads GAGVSQSPSNKVTEKGKDVELRCDPISGHTALYWYRQSLGQGLEFLIYFQGNSAPDKSGLPSDRFSAERTGGSVSTLTIQRTQQEDSAVYLCASSLVNNLQETQYFGPGTRLLVL.

J is TRBJ1-2 and V is TRBV28; TRBD1 might be the D (5 bases). In germline, CDR1 is MDHEN, CDR2 SYDVKM. V gave up 2 bases and J gave up 8 bases, with 12 bases separating them. The CDR3 is made up of 13 amino acids. CDR3 DNA: TGTGCCAGCAGTTTACAGGGTTCTTACGGCTACACCTTC. It codes for CASSLQGSYGYTF.

This clone showed up just a few times. The chain joins TRBV12-5 to TRBJ1-6, with a weak D call TRBD1 (6 bases). The CDR3 totals 19 residues. The V gene's germline CDR1 is LGHNT and CDR2 FRNRAP. V lost 4 bases and J lost 10, with 29 bases in between. The CDR3 DNA reads as TGTGCTAGTGGTTCCTCTTTCGTCCCGGGACTAGAGGGGGGCTCACCCCTCCACTTT. It codes for CASGSSFVPGLEGGSPLHF. The whole variable domain, remainder taken from reference TRBV12-5 and TRBJ1-6, is DARVTQTPRHKVTEMGQEVTMRCQPILGHNTVFWYRQTMMQGLELLAYFRNRAPLDDSGMPKDRFSAEMPDATLATLKIQPSEPRDSAVYFCASGSSFVPGLEGGSPLHFGNGTRLTVT.

This clone occurred a few times. This chain uses TRBV2 with TRBJ2-1, with D uncertain. This CDR3 is built from 11 residues. Deletions cut 10 bases from V and 2 bases from J, with 6 bases between. Germline V CDR1 and CDR2: SNHLY, FYNNEI. The CDR3 is CANRAYNEQFF. Here the CDR3 DNA reads TGTGCCAACCGAGCCTACAATGAGCAGTTCTTC. Full variable domain (missing parts from reference TRBV2 and TRBJ2-1): EPEVTQTPSHQVTQMGQEVILRCVPISNHLYFYWYRQILGQKVEFLVSFYNNEISEKSEIFDDQFSVERPDGSNFTLKIRSTKLEDSAMYFCANRAYNEQFFGPGTRLTVL.

A few counts support this clone. V usage is TRBV11-2 and J usage is TRBJ1-6; D uncertain. Trimming removed 3 bases at V and 5 bases at J, with 14 bases between. Germline V gene sequence: CDR1 SGHAT, CDR2 FQNNGV. There are 16 residues in the CDR3. CDR3 sequence (DNA): TGTGCCAGCAGCTTTGGAGCGGCGGGGAATAATTCACCCCTCCACTTT. This sequence encodes CASSFGAAGNNSPLHF.

CDR3 bases: TGTGCCTGGAGTGTAAGGGACAGGACCAATCAGCCCCAGCATTTT. Its protein product is CAWSVRDRTNQPQHF. This rearrangement joins TRBV30 to TRBJ1-5; TRBD1 matches 8 bases. CDR1 and CDR2 (germline): GTSNPN, SVGIG (reference sequence). This CDR3 region has 15 residues. V lost 0 bases and J lost 3; bases outside the gene matches: 4.

This chain's CDR3 is CASSSTETGELFF. Written as DNA, the CDR3 is TGTGCCAGCAGCTCTACAGAAACCGGGGAGCTGTTTTTT. V gene TRBV7-2 combines with J gene TRBJ2-2; D uncertain. The CDR3 spans 13 residues. Germline V gene sequence: CDR1 SGHTA, CDR2 FQGNSA. Trimming cost V 4 bases and J 5 bases, with 8 bases left between them.

This clone showed up just a few times. The rearrangement joins TRBV5-1 to TRBJ1-1; D is undetermined. Trimming shortened V by 4 bases and J by 0 bases, and 13 bases separated the two germline ends. Looked up from germline, CDR1 is SGHRS and CDR2 is YFSETQ. The CDR3 has 15 residues. In DNA, the CDR3 is TGCGCCAGCAGCGTCCGGGGAGGAATGAACACTGAAGCTTTCTTT. This sequence encodes CASSVRGGMNTEAFF.

The chain links TRBV6-4 to TRBJ1-2; D ambiguous. Per germline, CDR1 MRHNA and CDR2 SNTAGT. V was trimmed by 6 bases and J by 8 bases, leaving 19 bases between them. This CDR3 spans 14 amino acids. The CDR3, as DNA: TGTGCCAGCAGCCCGTCCGGGAGGGCTGGCGGCTACACCTTC. As protein: CASSPSGRAGGYTF.

The J gene is TRBJ1-1, the V gene TRBV14, with a tentative D call TRBD1 (6 bases). Germline-derived CDR1 and CDR2 are SGHDN and FVKESK. V lost 4 bases and J lost 8, with 17 bases in between. The CDR3 totals 14 residues. CDR3 region: CASSPFVTGTEAFF. The CDR3, as DNA: TGTGCCAGCAGCCCCTTCGTAACCGGGACAGAAGCTTTCTTT.

The rearrangement links TRBV30 to TRBJ1-5; 7 bases match TRBD1. CDR3 size: 16 residues. V trimming: 0 bases; J trimming: 5 bases; junction bases outside the gene matches: 10. Germline CDR1 reads GTSNPN; CDR2 reads SVGIG (reference sequence). The CDR3, as DNA: TGTGCCTGGAGTGTTCGTGGCAGGGGGTCGGATCAGCCCCAGCATTTT. As protein: CAWSVRGRGSDQPQHF.

This clone was seen only a few times. V is TRBV23-1 and J is TRBJ2-3, with TRBD2 matching 16 bases. TRBV23-1 is treated as an ORF (open reading frame) with a function not yet certain. V dropped 2 bases and J dropped 0; count of bases not matched to a gene: 5. The CDR3 consists of 19 residues. This CDR3 reads CASSQDGTSGGESTDTQYF. CDR3 sequence (DNA): TGCGCCAGCAGTCAAGATGGGACTAGCGGGGGGGAGAGCACAGATACGCAGTATTTT.

This clone was counted between two and nine times. The chain couples TRBV7-2 to TRBJ2-7; D remains unclear. V lost 7 bases, J lost 0 bases, and 10 bases lay in between. This CDR3 is 13 amino acids long. Germline-derived CDR1 and CDR2 are SGHTA and FQGNSA. This chain's CDR3 is CASNVPGSYEQYF. The CDR3 DNA is TGTGCCAGCAATGTGCCGGGCTCCTACGAGCAGTACTTC.

This clone came up a few times. The chain has TRBV29-1 and TRBJ2-3, with 10 bases that match TRBD2. Germline V gives CDR1 SQVTM, CDR2 ANQGSEA. V lost 5 bases to trimming and J lost 4 bases; unmatched junction nucleotides: 9. The CDR3 spans 15 residues. This CDR3 reads CSVPNPSGRADTQYF. For the CDR3, the DNA is TGCAGCGTTCCAAACCCCAGCGGGAGGGCAGATACGCAGTATTTT.

The chain combines TRBV7-9 with TRBJ2-7; D remains ambiguous. V was cut by 5 bases and J by 5 bases, with 7 bases left in between. This CDR3 region has 11 residues. Per germline, CDR1 SEHNR and CDR2 FQNEAQ (reference sequence). The CDR3 loop reads CASSPQNEQYF. DNA of the CDR3: TGTGCCAGCAGCCCCCAAAACGAGCAGTACTTC. The complete variable domain, with remaining parts taken from reference TRBV7-9 and TRBJ2-7, reads DTGVSQNPRHKITKRGQNVTFRCDPISEHNRLYWYRQTLGQGPEFLTYFQNEAQLEKSRLLSDRFSAERPKGSFSTLEIQRTEQGDSAMYLCASSPQNEQYFGPGTRLTVT.

Only a few counts were recorded for this clone. The chain recombines TRBV4-2 with TRBJ2-3, with 8 bases matching TRBD2. V lost 1 base, J lost 6 bases, and 9 bases stayed unmatched. Germline V gene sequence: CDR1 LGHNA, CDR2 YNFKEQ. The CDR3 is 16 amino acids. The CDR3 DNA is TGTGCCAGCAGCCAAGCCAGCGGGAGTGCAGCGGATACGCAGTATTTT. It codes for CASSQASGSAADTQYF.

The rearrangement joins TRBV18 to TRBJ2-1, with D perhaps TRBD2 (7 bases). The germline gives CDR1 KGHSH, CDR2 LQKENI. Trimming shortened V by 4 bases and J by 10 bases, and 17 bases separated the two germline ends. The CDR3 covers 14 residues. The CDR3 here is CASSQGEGPGEQFF. The CDR3 region has the DNA TGTGCCAGCTCACAGGGGGAGGGCCCCGGAGAGCAGTTCTTC.

V usage is TRBV29-1 and J usage is TRBJ1-1; TRBD1 might be the D (5 bases). Looked up from germline, CDR1 is SQVTM and CDR2 is ANQGSEA. The CDR3 consists of 14 residues. Trimming stripped 5 bases from V and 2 bases from J, with 15 bases between. Written as DNA, the CDR3 is TGCAGCGTTTTCGTCTGGGGGGTAAACACTGAAGCTTTCTTT. Translation: CSVFVWGVNTEAFF.

This clone was detected only a few times. The chain joins TRBV5-1 to TRBJ2-7; 7 bases are shared with TRBD1. CDR1 SGHRS and CDR2 YFSETQ come from the germline V gene. This CDR3 contains 12 residues. The trim removed 4 bases at V and 4 bases at J, leaving 2 bases unmatched. The CDR3 nucleotides are TGCGCCAGCAGCCTGGGACAGTACGAGCAGTACTTC. The encoded protein is CASSLGQYEQYF.

This clone has more than one count but fewer than ten. CDR3 residues: CASSFEATETQYF. In DNA, the CDR3 is TGCGCCAGCAGCTTCGAGGCCACCGAGACCCAGTACTTC. The gene calls are TRBV5-1 and TRBJ2-5; no clear D gene. The germline V and J ends were trimmed by 2 bases and 5 bases, with 10 bases remaining between them. The CDR3 consists of 13 residues. The germline V gene encodes CDR1 SGHRS and CDR2 YFSETQ.

This clone showed up just once. The V and J genes are TRBV6-5 and TRBJ1-1; possible D gene TRBD1, 5 bases. Germline CDR1 reads MNHEY; CDR2 reads SVGAGI. This CDR3 contains 14 residues. The ends were cut back, 5 bases at V and 4 bases at J, with 14 bases in the middle. The CDR3 here is CASSTRGGSTEAFF. The DNA of the CDR3 is TGTGCCAGCAGTACGAGGGGAGGGAGCACTGAAGCTTTCTTT.

The table lists this clone with a few counts. This sequence joins TRBV5-1 and TRBJ1-4; 8 nucleotides line up with TRBD1. CDR1 is SGHRS, CDR2 YFSETQ, per germline. Losses at the gene ends were 0 bases for V and 6 bases for J; bases not matched to a gene: 4. The CDR3 extends over 15 amino acids. CDR3 region: CASSLGTGRDEKLFF. The DNA for the CDR3 is TGCGCCAGCAGCTTGGGGACAGGGCGGGATGAAAAACTGTTTTTT. Variable domain in full (rest from reference TRBV5-1 and TRBJ1-4): KAGVTQTPRYLIKTRGQQVTLSCSPISGHRSVSWYQQTPGQGLQFLFEYFSETQRNKGNFPGRFSGRQFSNSRSEMNVSTLELGDSALYLCASSLGTGRDEKLFFGSGTQLSVL.

This clone was observed a few times. The gene calls are TRBV2 and TRBJ2-3; a weak D match, TRBD2 (6 bases). Germline CDR1 and CDR2: SNHLY and FYNNEI. Trimming pared 6 bases from V and 4 bases from J, leaving 11 bases between. The CDR3 runs 13 residues. The DNA for the CDR3 is TGTGCCAGCAGATTTCGACTAGCAGATACGCAGTATTTT. Its translation: CASRFRLADTQYF. The full variable domain, with the rest looked up from reference TRBV2 and TRBJ2-3, is EPEVTQTPSHQVTQMGQEVILRCVPISNHLYFYWYRQILGQKVEFLVSFYNNEISEKSEIFDDQFSVERPDGSNFTLKIRSTKLEDSAMYFCASRFRLADTQYFGPGTRLTVL.

This clone was detected only a few times. The chain couples TRBV10-3 to TRBJ2-3; tentatively, D is TRBD2 (6 bases). Germline-derived CDR1 and CDR2 are ENHRY and SYGVKD. CDR3 size: 13 residues. The V end was cut by 8 bases, the J end by 2 bases, with 11 bases between. CDR3 in amino acids: CAIAGTHTDTQYF. In nucleotides, the CDR3 is TGTGCCATCGCGGGGACCCACACAGATACGCAGTATTTT.

This clone was counted a few times. J is TRBJ2-1 and V is TRBV12-5; maybe TRBD1 (5 bases). Deletions cut 0 bases from V and 3 bases from J, with 12 bases between. Germline loops: CDR1 LGHNT, CDR2 FRNRAP. The CDR3 runs to 16 residues. DNA of the CDR3: TGTGCTAGTGGTTTGGTAGGGCAGGGTATCTACAATGAGCAGTTCTTC. Translating gives CASGLVGQGIYNEQFF.

V usage is TRBV29-1 and J usage is TRBJ2-5; D is possibly TRBD2 (6 bases). The J call could be wrong; TRBJ2-7 is a better fit for the DNA end. Germline V gene data show CDR1 as SQVTM and CDR2 as ANQGSEA. CDR3 size: 12 residues. The CDR3 protein is CSGGLSPYEQYF. The CDR3 coding sequence is TGCAGCGGAGGACTATCACCCTACGAGCAGTACTTC.

The J gene is TRBJ2-7, the V gene TRBV4-3; D may be TRBD2 (6 bases). V gave up 4 bases and J gave up 2 bases, with 12 bases separating them. Germline V lookup: CDR1 LGHNA, CDR2 YSLEER. This CDR3 region has 14 residues. In DNA form, the CDR3 reads TGCGCCAGCAGCCGAGAGTCTAGCGCCTACGAGCAGTACTTC. Its protein product is CASSRESSAYEQYF.

This clone was seen a handful of times. V gene TRBV5-6 combines with J gene TRBJ2-1, with D perhaps TRBD2 (6 bases). The V end lost 0 bases, the J end lost 8 bases, and 21 bases lay between the germline ends. The germline gives CDR1 SGHDT, CDR2 YYEEEE. The CDR3 contains 17 residues. The CDR3 sequence: CASSLAYKHGSVYEQFF. CDR3 nucleotides: TGTGCCAGCAGCTTGGCGTATAAGCACGGGAGTGTCTATGAGCAGTTCTTC. The full variable domain, in which reference TRBV5-6 and TRBJ2-1 provide the parts outside the CDR3, is DAGVTQSPTHLIKTRGQQVTLRCSPKSGHDTVSWYQQALGQGPQFIFQYYEEEERQRGNFPDRFSGHQFPNYSSELNVNALLLGDSALYLCASSLAYKHGSVYEQFFGPGTRLTVL.

The V and J genes are TRBV18 and TRBJ2-7, with D perhaps matching TRBD1 (5 bases). V was pared by 5 bases and J by 3 bases, with 14 bases between. The V gene's germline CDR1 is KGHSH and CDR2 LQKENI. This CDR3 comprises 14 residues. In DNA form, the CDR3 reads TGTGCCAGCTCAGCCCCACAGGTCGGCTACGAGCAGTACTTC. Translated, it gives CASSAPQVGYEQYF.

The J gene is TRBJ2-1, the V gene TRBV23-1; the D gene is possibly TRBD2 (6 bases). Being an ORF, TRBV23-1 has a function that is uncertain. The V end was cut by 4 bases, the J end by 2 bases, with 12 bases between. The CDR3 extends over 15 amino acids. The CDR3 DNA is TGCGCCAGCAGTCTCTTGGGGGGACCCTACAATGAGCAGTTCTTC. Its protein product is CASSLLGGPYNEQFF.

The chain carries TRBV30 and TRBJ2-4; D may be TRBD2 (5 bases). V was clipped by 2 bases and J by 0 bases, with 8 bases between them. The CDR3 runs to 14 residues. Germline V gene sequence: CDR1 GTSNPN, CDR2 SVGIG (reference sequence). The DNA of the CDR3 is TGTGCCTGGAGTCCAGGACTAGCCAAAAACATTCAGTACTTC. This sequence encodes CAWSPGLAKNIQYF.